What follows are 25 T cell receptor beta chains derived from one specimen sequenced in a study of tumor-infiltrating lymphocytes in primary liver carcinoma. It was from roughly 20-30 mg of unsorted bulk tissue that RNA and DNA were co-extracted. The researchers produced TCR beta cDNA from approximately 0.45 ug total RNA with a constant-region primer. Researchers made the TCR beta libraries by running three nested multiplex PCR rounds with slightly modified ARM-PCR. The first two PCR rounds used TRBV1-TRBV30 forward primers with a C-beta reverse primer, about 10 cycles each. TCRdb recomputed calls from the multiplex PCR reads with MiXCR, one row per CDR3 protein. The table has roughly 80,000 distinct CDR3 sequences, roughly 71% seen once; the top ten hold approximately 26%. The sample comprised tumor-adjacent normal liver tissue. Source of these receptors: a man aged 35-49 years with primary liver carcinoma and hepatitis B virus infection.

The chain links TRBV5-6 to TRBJ1-3, with a possible D match to TRBD1 (6 bases). V gave up 2 bases and J gave up 2 bases, with 8 bases separating them. Germline-derived CDR1 and CDR2 are SGHDT and YYEEEE. The CDR3 extends over 14 amino acids. CDR3 sequence (DNA): TGTGCCAGCAGCTTCAGGGGCGCTGGAAACACCATATATTTT. Translation gives CASSFRGAGNTIYF.

In regard to this clonotype: This may arise from a read error, as a much more abundant clone is one base away. The genes are TRBV24-1 and TRBJ2-7; 8 bases are shared with TRBD1. CDR1 and CDR2 (germline): KGHDR, SFDVKD. The CDR3 is 15 residues long. The CDR3: CATSWTGHFSHEQYF. CDR3 DNA sequence: TGTGCCACCAGCTGGACAGGGCACTTCTCCCACGAGCAGTACTTC.

Concerning this clonotype: The DNA is left out, because the CDR3 cannot be placed on it with certainty; the CDR3 is given as TCRdb lists it. The chain is built from TRBV29-1 and TRBJ2-3. The V gene's germline CDR1 is SQVTM and CDR2 ANQGSEA. The CDR3 is 13 amino acids long, termini counted. The CDR3 reads CNVGLGSTDTQCF.

Concerning this clonotype: Germline and junction disagree at one end, which may indicate a read error. This chain links TRBV4-2 with TRBJ2-7; 9 bases are a match to TRBD2. Germline V gene data show CDR1 as LGHNA and CDR2 as YNFKEQ. CDR3 length equals 16 residues. In DNA form, the CDR3 reads TGTACCAGCAGCCGAGCGGCTAGCGGGGTTTCCTGCGAGCAGTACTTC. Amino acids: CTSSRAASGVSCEQYF.

The chain has TRBV4-2 and TRBJ1-1, with D perhaps matching TRBD1 (5 bases). The V gene's germline CDR1 is LGHNA and CDR2 YNFKEQ. The CDR3 is 14 residues long. Trimming took 4 bases from V and 6 from J, leaving 15 bases between them. CDR3 loop: CASSLSGTVSEAFF. The DNA of the CDR3 is TGTGCCAGCAGCCTGTCCGGGACTGTGTCTGAAGCTTTCTTT.

In its sample, this clonotype was seen once. The V gene is TRBV11-2, the J gene TRBJ2-1; D gene ambiguous. Germline CDR1 and CDR2: SGHAT and FQNNGV. The CDR3 contains 13 residues. V dropped 5 bases and J dropped 7 bases, with 12 bases sitting between them. The CDR3 reads CASSNGSPNEQFF. The CDR3 DNA sequence: TGTGCCAGCAGCAACGGGTCCCCTAATGAGCAGTTCTTC.

J is TRBJ2-1 and V is TRBV7-9, with D perhaps TRBD2 (6 bases). The CDR3 is made up of 16 amino acids. CDR1 SEHNR and CDR2 FQNEAQ come from the germline V gene (reference sequence). V was clipped by 1 base and J by 5 bases, with 15 bases between them. This CDR3 reads CASSLVTSRRNNEQFF. CDR3 DNA: TGTGCCAGCAGCTTAGTCACTAGCAGGAGAAACAATGAGCAGTTCTTC.

Details on this clonotype: This may be a read error, as it is one base from a much larger clone. The final CDR3 position lacks the conserved phenylalanine or tryptophan, pointing to a likely read error. The rearrangement links TRBV28 to TRBJ2-5; a possible D gene is TRBD2 (6 bases). V lost 5 bases, J lost 0 bases, and 13 bases lay in between. Germline values: CDR1 MDHEN, CDR2 SYDVKM. This CDR3 has 15 amino acids. CDR3 amino acids: CASSPGAAYQETQYL. The CDR3 nucleotides read TGTGCCAGCAGTCCGGGAGCAGCGTACCAAGAGACCCAGTACTTA.

Note on this clonotype: Sequence at one end of the junction differs from germline and may be a read error. The rearrangement uses TRBV11-1 and TRBJ2-7; the D is unclear. CDR3 size: 16 residues. The germline gives CDR1 SGHAT, CDR2 FQDESV (reference sequence). CDR3 sequence reads: CDSTSRGSSSLYEQYF. As DNA, the CDR3 is TGTGACAGCACCTCAAGAGGCTCTTCCAGCCTCTACGAGCAGTACTTC.

A note on this clonotype: One junction end does not reproduce the germline sequence, and a read error may be involved. The chain joins TRBV6-1 to TRBJ2-7; perhaps TRBD2 as D (5 bases). This CDR3 is 15 amino acids long. Germline V gene sequence: CDR1 MNHNS, CDR2 SASEGT. The CDR3 spells CASTPTEDSSYERYF. The CDR3 nucleotides are TGTGCCAGCACCCCTACGGAGGACTCAAGCTACGAGCGGTACTTC.

Details on this clonotype: A read error may account for a junction end that differs from germline. J is TRBJ1-5 and V is TRBV6-2 or TRBV6-3; D is perhaps TRBD1 (6 bases). CDR3 length: 15 residues. CDR1 is MNHEY and CDR2 is SVGEGT in the germline V gene. The CDR3 here is CANSLDSYSNRPQHF. The CDR3 DNA reads as TGTGCCAACAGCTTGGACAGTTATAGCAATCGGCCCCAGCATTTT.

This clonotype has ten or more counts. The V gene is TRBV29-1, the J gene TRBJ2-3; no definite D call. CDR3 length: 11 residues. CDR1 SQVTM and CDR2 ANQGSEA come from the germline V gene. Trimming stripped 7 bases from V and 6 bases from J, with 11 bases between. In DNA, the CDR3 is TGCAGCGCCTGGGGTCCTGATACGCAGTATTTT. The encoded protein is CSAWGPDTQYF.

A note on this clonotype: A read error may explain this, as a much larger clone is one base away. This is likely a read error, given that the CDR3 carries no conserved phenylalanine or tryptophan at its end. The J gene is TRBJ2-7, the V gene TRBV28; D may be TRBD2 (6 bases). The ends were cut back, 3 bases at V and 6 bases at J, with 6 bases in the middle. The CDR3 is 11 residues long. From germline, CDR1 is MDHEN and CDR2 SYDVKM. Here the CDR3 reads CASSLGGEQYL. The DNA for the CDR3 is TGTGCCAGCAGTTTGGGGGGCGAGCAGTACTTA.

For this clonotype: A read error is possible here, since a much larger clone lies one base away. The missing conserved phenylalanine or tryptophan at the end of this CDR3 makes a read error likely. The chain joins TRBV12-3 or TRBV12-4 to TRBJ1-1, with 10 positions matching TRBD1. The V segment lost 5 bases and the J segment 7 bases; nucleotides outside the gene matches: 4. This CDR3 spans 13 amino acids. The CDR3 region has the DNA TGTGCCAGCAGTGAAGGGACAGGGGATGAAGCTTTCTTA. Its translation is CASSEGTGDEAFL.

On this clonotype: Its ends do not fully match the called genes, so a read error is possible. CDR3 sequence (DNA): TGCGCCAGCAGCCATGCCACAGGGGTTCCCTATGGCCACACCTTC. Protein sequence: CASSHATGVPYGHTF. The chain uses TRBV4-1 and TRBJ1-2, with TRBD1 matching over 7 bases. The CDR3 consists of 15 residues. Germline V lookup: CDR1 MGHRA, CDR2 YSYEKL.

Concerning this clonotype itself: The junction departs from germline at one end; a sequencing error may be responsible. The chain combines TRBV12-3 or TRBV12-4 with TRBJ2-7, with D unclear. The CDR3 spans 13 residues. Here the CDR3 DNA reads TGTGACAGCAGTTTCGACATTACCTACGAGCAATACTTC. This codes for CDSSFDITYEQYF.

This clonotype was observed once. At one end, the junction sequence differs from germline, possibly due to a read error. The chain combines TRBV28 with TRBJ2-1; 10 bases line up with TRBD2. CDR1 is MDHEN, CDR2 SYDVKM, per germline. This CDR3 has 16 residues. The CDR3 DNA reads as TGCGCCAGCAGCTGGACTAGCGGACGCTCCTACAATGAGCAGTTCTTC. Translating it yields CASSWTSGRSYNEQFF.

About this clonotype: Mismatch with germline at one junction end may stem from a read error. The CDR3 DNA reads TGTGCCATTAGTGAGTGGGGAGCGAATCAGCCCCAGCATTTT. Residues: CAISEWGANQPQHF. The chain uses TRBV10-3 and TRBJ1-5, with D hard to call. From germline, CDR1 is ENHRY and CDR2 SYGVKD. The CDR3 consists of 14 residues.

The rearrangement uses TRBV28 and TRBJ1-4; D is unclear. Trimming cost V 4 bases and J 5 bases, with 5 bases left between them. Germline-derived CDR1 and CDR2 are MDHEN and SYDVKM. CDR3 length: 12 residues. CDR3 nucleotides: TGTGCCAGCAGTTCCCAGAATGAAAAACTGTTTTTT. Residues: CASSSQNEKLFF.

This clonotype counts as medium-sized (0.01 to 0.1%). The chain combines TRBV11-2 with TRBJ2-2, with D perhaps matching TRBD2 (6 bases). With 0 bases removed from V and 3 bases from J, the gap between germline ends came to 14 bases. This CDR3 comprises 17 residues. Germline V gene lookup returns CDR1 SGHAT and CDR2 FQNNGV. CDR3 sequence: CASSLDMLLADTGELFF. The CDR3, as DNA: TGTGCCAGCAGCTTAGATATGCTACTAGCAGACACCGGGGAGCTGTTTTTT.

On this clonotype itself: This may be a read error: a much more frequent sequence differs by one nucleotide. The V and J genes are TRBV7-8 and TRBJ1-1; TRBD1 is a possible D gene (6 bases). From germline, CDR1 is SGHVS and CDR2 FQNEAQ. The CDR3 sequence is 13 residues long. The CDR3 DNA sequence: TGTGTCAGCAGCCCCAGGGGGAACACTGAAGCTTTCTTT. As protein: CVSSPRGNTEAFF.

V is TRBV12-3 or TRBV12-4 and J is TRBJ1-2; 8 nucleotides agree with TRBD1. The J segment lost 3 bases and the V segment lost 5 bases, leaving 8 bases of the junction unmatched. CDR3 size: 15 residues. The CDR3 reads CASSARTGMDYGYTF. CDR3 DNA sequence: TGTGCCAGCAGTGCCCGGACAGGGATGGACTATGGCTACACCTTC.

The chain couples TRBV4-3 to TRBJ2-7; D unclear. CDR1 is LGHNA, CDR2 YSLEER, per germline. The CDR3 runs 15 residues. Between the trimmed V and J ends, which lost 0 bases and 5 bases, there was a span of 14 bases. This chain's CDR3 is CASSQDRESPDEQYF. In DNA form, the CDR3 reads TGCGCCAGCAGCCAAGATCGTGAGAGTCCCGACGAGCAGTACTTC.

The V call is TRBV6-5, the J call TRBJ2-2; D may be TRBD2 (5 bases). This CDR3 region has 20 residues. The V end lost 6 bases, the J end lost 0 bases, and 26 bases lay between the germline ends. The germline V gene has CDR1 MNHEY and CDR2 SVGAGI. The CDR3 DNA reads TGTGCCAGCAGGATACTAGTGTCCTATTGGTGGGGATCGAACACCGGGGAGCTGTTTTTT. Amino acids: CASRILVSYWWGSNTGELFF.

Points on this clonotype: The conserved phenylalanine or tryptophan normally closing the CDR3 is absent here, so this likely arose from a read error. The chain combines TRBV6-6 with TRBJ2-1; D possibly matches TRBD1 or TRBD2 (5 bases each). This CDR3 contains 14 residues. Germline CDR1 is MNHNY and CDR2 is SVGAGI (reference sequence). Trimming took off 2 bases at V and 5 bases at J, with 10 bases between the two ends. The CDR3 region is CASSYGTADNEQFL. As DNA, the CDR3 is TGTGCCAGCAGTTACGGGACGGCAGACAATGAGCAGTTCTTA.